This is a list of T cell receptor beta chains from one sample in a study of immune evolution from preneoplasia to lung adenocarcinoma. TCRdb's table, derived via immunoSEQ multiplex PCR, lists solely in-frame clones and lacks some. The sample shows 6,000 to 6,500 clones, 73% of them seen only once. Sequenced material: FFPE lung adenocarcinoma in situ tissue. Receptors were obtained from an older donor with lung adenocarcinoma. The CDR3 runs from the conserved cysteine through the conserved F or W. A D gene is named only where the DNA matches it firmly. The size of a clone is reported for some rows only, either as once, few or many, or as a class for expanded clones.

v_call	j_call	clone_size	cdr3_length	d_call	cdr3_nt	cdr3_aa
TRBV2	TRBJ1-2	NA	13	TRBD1	TGTGCCAGAGGACAGGGCTATAACTATGGCTACACCTTC	CARGQGYNYGYTF
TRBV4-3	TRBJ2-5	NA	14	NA	TGCGCCAGCAGCCAAGATCTGCAGGGAGAGACCCAGTACTTC	CASSQDLQGETQYF
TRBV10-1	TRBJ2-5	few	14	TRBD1	TGCGCCAGCAGTGAGTCTAGACAGGGAGAGACCCAGTACTTC	CASSESRQGETQYF
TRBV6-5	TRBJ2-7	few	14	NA	TGTGCCAGCACCCGGGGAGGGGGCCCCTACGAGCAGTACTTC	CASTRGGGPYEQYF
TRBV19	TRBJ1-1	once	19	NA	TGTGCCAGTAGTATAGAGGGATTTGCCAAGACAGGCTCAAACACTGAAGCTTTCTTT	CASSIEGFAKTGSNTEAFF
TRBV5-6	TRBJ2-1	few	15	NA	TGTGCCAGCAGCTTGGGCGTTAGCTCCTACAATGAGCAGTTCTTC	CASSLGVSSYNEQFF
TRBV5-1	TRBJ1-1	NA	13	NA	TGCGCCAGCACCCAGGGGTGGGGCACTGAAGCTTTCTTT	CASTQGWGTEAFF
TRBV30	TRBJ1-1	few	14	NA	TGTGCCTGGAGCCACGGGACTACTAACACTGAAGCTTTCTTT	CAWSHGTTNTEAFF
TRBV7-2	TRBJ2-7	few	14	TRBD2	TGTGCCAGCAGCTTACAAGCGGGAGCCAACGAGCAGTACTTC	CASSLQAGANEQYF
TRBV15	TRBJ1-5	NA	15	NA	TGTGCCACCAGAGGCCTTGACTTGAGAAATCAGCCCCAGCATTTT	CATRGLDLRNQPQHF
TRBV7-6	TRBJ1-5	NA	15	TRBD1	TGTGCCAGCAGCCGGACAGGGGGAGCGAATCAGCCCCAGCATTTT	CASSRTGGANQPQHF
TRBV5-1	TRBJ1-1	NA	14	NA	TGCGCCAGCAGCTTGTCCGGGGCGAACACTGAAGCTTTCTTT	CASSLSGANTEAFF
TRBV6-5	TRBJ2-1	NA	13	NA	TGTGCCAGCAGCCAAATATCCTACAATGAGCAGTTCTTC	CASSQISYNEQFF
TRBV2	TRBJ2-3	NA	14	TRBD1	TGTGCCAGCAGAGAGACAGGGGTGGAAGATACGCAGTATTTT	CASRETGVEDTQYF
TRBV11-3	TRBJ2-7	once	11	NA	TGTGCCAGCAGCCTTTACTACGAGCAGTACTTC	CASSLYYEQYF
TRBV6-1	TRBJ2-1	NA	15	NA	TGTGCCAGCAGTGAAGAGAGTAGCATTCTCGATGAGCAGTTCTTC	CASSEESSILDEQFF
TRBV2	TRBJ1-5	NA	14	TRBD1	TGTGCCAGCAGTCCCCCGACAGGGCTCCAGCCCCAGCATTTT	CASSPPTGLQPQHF
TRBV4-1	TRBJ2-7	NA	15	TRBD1	TGCGCCAGCAGCCTTTCCGGGACAGGGGCCTACGAGCAGTACTTC	CASSLSGTGAYEQYF
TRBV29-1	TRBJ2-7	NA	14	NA	TGCAGCGTTGCGTTTGGCGGCTCATCCTACGAGCAGTACTTC	CSVAFGGSSYEQYF
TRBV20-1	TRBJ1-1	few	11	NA	TGCAGTGCTAGTGGGGGAGGGTGGGCTTTCTTT	CSASGGGWAFF
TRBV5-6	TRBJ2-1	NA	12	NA	TGTGCCAGCAGCTTTAACGGGAATGAGCAGTTCTTC	CASSFNGNEQFF
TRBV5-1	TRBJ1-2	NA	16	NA	TGCGCCAGCAGCCCGGATGTGGGGCTGAGGGACTATGGCTACACCTTC	CASSPDVGLRDYGYTF
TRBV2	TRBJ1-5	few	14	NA	TGTGCCAGCAGTGTGGGTAGGAAAACTCAGCCCCAGCATTTT	CASSVGRKTQPQHF
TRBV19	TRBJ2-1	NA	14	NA	TGTGCCACCCGGGGGGCAGGGAGAGACAATGAGCAGTTCTTC	CATRGAGRDNEQFF
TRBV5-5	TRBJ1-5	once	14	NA	TGTGCCAGCAGCTTGGCCCGGGTAGGACAGCCCCAGCATTTT	CASSLARVGQPQHF
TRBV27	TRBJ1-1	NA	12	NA	TGTGCCAGCAGTATAGGGGCCTCTGAAGCTTTCTTT	CASSIGASEAFF
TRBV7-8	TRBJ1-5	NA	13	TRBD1	TGTGCCAGCAGCTTCACAGGGGATCAGCCCCAGCATTTT	CASSFTGDQPQHF
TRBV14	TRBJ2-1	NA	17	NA	TGTGCCAGCAGCCAAGAAGGGATGTGGTCCGTTGACAATGAGCAGTTCTTC	CASSQEGMWSVDNEQFF
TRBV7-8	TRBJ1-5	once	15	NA	TGTGCCAGCAGCTTAGCGGGAACAGGCAATCAGCCCCAGCATTTT	CASSLAGTGNQPQHF
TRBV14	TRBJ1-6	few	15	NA	TGTGCCAGCAGCCAAGATCGGGGCGATTCTTCACCCCTCCACTTT	CASSQDRGDSSPLHF
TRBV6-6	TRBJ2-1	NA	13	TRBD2	TGTGCCAGCAGTTCCAGCGGGGCCAGGAAGCAGTTCTTC	CASSSSGARKQFF
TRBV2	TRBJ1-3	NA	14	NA	TGTGCCAGCAGTGTGACAGACTCTGGAAACACCATATATTTT	CASSVTDSGNTIYF
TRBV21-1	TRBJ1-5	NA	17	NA	TGTGCCAGCATCCGGGACAGGGGTTCGGAGGACAATCAGCCCCAGCATTTT	CASIRDRGSEDNQPQHF
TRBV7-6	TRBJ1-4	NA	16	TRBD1	TGTGCCAGCAGCTCGAACCGACAGGGGTTGGGTGGGAAACTGTTTTTT	CASSSNRQGLGGKLFF
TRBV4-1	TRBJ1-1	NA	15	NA	TGCGCCAGCAGCCTTCGAGGAGGGGGGAACACTGAAGCTTTCTTT	CASSLRGGGNTEAFF
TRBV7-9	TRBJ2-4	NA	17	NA	TGTGCCTCCGGGAAGGGGATAACTAGCCCAGCCAAAAACATTCAGTACTTC	CASGKGITSPAKNIQYF
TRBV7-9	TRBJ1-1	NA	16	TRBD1	TGTGCCAGCAGCCCCGGGACAGGGGTCATGAACACTGAAGCTTTCTTT	CASSPGTGVMNTEAFF
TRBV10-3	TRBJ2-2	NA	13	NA	TGTGCCATCAGTGAAGGGGGTACCGGGGAGCTGTTTTTT	CAISEGGTGELFF